These 24 T cell receptor beta chains came from one sample sequenced in a study of graft-versus-host responses after intestinal transplantation. Sequencing was performed with immunoSEQ multiplex PCR; in TCRdb, only in-frame clones are kept and a portion is missing. The sample records roughly 19,000 clones, 95% being singletons. This material consisted of PBMCs, taken 23 days after intestinal transplant. Receptors originate from a human patient who received an intestinal transplant, so some T cells may come from the graft donor.

V is TRBV5-4 and J is TRBJ2-7; D may correspond to TRBD1 or TRBD2 (5 bases each). In germline, CDR1 is SGHNT, CDR2 YYREEE (reference sequence). V shed 0 bases and J shed 1 base, with 11 bases lying between them. The CDR3 runs 15 residues. CDR3 sequence (DNA): TGTGCCAGCAGCTTGGGGGACGGCAGTTCCTACGAGCAGTACTTC. Its translation: CASSLGDGSSYEQYF.

The V gene is TRBV7-9, the J gene TRBJ2-5; TRBD2 agrees at 9 bases. The CDR3 covers 16 residues. CDR1 is SEHNR, CDR2 FQNEAQ, per germline (reference sequence). V was clipped by 3 bases and J by 5 bases; unmatched bases: 10. CDR3 residues: CASSFNVAGVRETQYF. DNA of the CDR3: TGTGCCAGCAGCTTTAACGTAGCGGGAGTAAGGGAGACCCAGTACTTC.

This sequence joins TRBV10-2 and TRBJ2-7; TRBD2 is a possible D gene (6 bases). Between the trimmed V and J ends, which lost 7 bases and 7 bases, there was a span of 17 bases. Germline V gene lookup returns CDR1 WSHSY and CDR2 SAAADI. The length of the CDR3 is 13 residues. The CDR3 sequence is CASNLAEGWEQYF. In DNA, the CDR3 is TGCGCCAGCAATCTGGCGGAGGGCTGGGAGCAGTACTTC.

This clone occurred once. V and J are TRBV5-1 and TRBJ2-7; 10 bases line up with TRBD1. In germline, CDR1 is SGHRS, CDR2 YFSETQ. After removal of 4 bases from V and 4 bases from J, the junction contained 5 bases not matched to a gene. This CDR3 region has 14 residues. The chain's CDR3 is CASSPGTGVYEQYF. The CDR3 DNA reads as TGCGCCAGCAGCCCGGGGACAGGGGTGTACGAGCAGTACTTC.

The chain has TRBV19 and TRBJ2-3; 7 nucleotides align to TRBD2. With V trimmed by 0 bases and J by 4 bases, 7 bases remained unmatched. CDR1 and CDR2 (germline): LNHDA, SQIVND (reference sequence). This CDR3 spans 16 amino acids. The CDR3 protein is CASSIDLREFADTQYF. The CDR3 nucleotides read TGTGCCAGTAGTATAGATCTGCGGGAGTTTGCAGATACGCAGTATTTT.

V is TRBV15 and J is TRBJ2-1, with D possibly being TRBD2 (5 bases). The V gene's germline CDR1 is LNHNV and CDR2 YYDKDF (reference sequence). This CDR3 comprises 16 residues. Between the trimmed V and J ends, which lost 1 base and 4 bases, there was a span of 14 bases. CDR3 loop: CATSRGADEGYNEQFF. CDR3 DNA sequence: TGTGCCACCAGCAGAGGCGCGGACGAGGGATACAATGAGCAGTTCTTC.

Regarding this clone: Different DNA sequences within this sample yield the same CDR3. V gene TRBV11-1 combines with J gene TRBJ2-7; weak D call: TRBD2 (6 bases). Trimming left V 5 bases short and J 4 bases short, with 15 bases between. Germline assignment: CDR1 SGHAT and CDR2 FQDESV (reference sequence). The CDR3 loop spans 14 amino acids. Here the CDR3 DNA reads TGTGCCAGCAGCCCCCGTCGGGAGAGGTACGAGCAGTACTTC. This gives the protein CASSPRRERYEQYF.

The CDR3 DNA follows: TGCGCCAGCAGCTTGGGGGGAGGGGCGGAGCTATACAATGAGCAGTTCTTC. Translated, it gives CASSLGGGAELYNEQFF. J is TRBJ2-1 and V is TRBV5-1; 7 nucleotides agree with TRBD2. The CDR3 has 17 residues. The germline CDR1 and CDR2 sequences are SGHRS and YFSETQ. V was clipped by 0 bases and J by 4 bases; unmatched bases: 10.

This chain connects TRBV15 to TRBJ2-4, with TRBD1 matching 7 bases. The ends lost 2 bases at V and 12 bases at J; junction bases unmatched: 13. In germline, CDR1 is LNHNV, CDR2 YYDKDF (reference sequence). CDR3 length: 15 residues. This CDR3 reads CATSRPGTADTYQYF. The CDR3, as DNA: TGTGCCACCAGCAGACCCGGGACAGCGGACACTTATCAGTACTTC.

V gene TRBV6-5 combines with J gene TRBJ2-1; the D gene is possibly TRBD1 (5 bases). The V end lost 3 bases, the J end lost 2 bases, and 11 bases lay between the germline ends. This CDR3 region has 15 residues. Germline loops: CDR1 MNHEY, CDR2 SVGAGI. CDR3 sequence: CASSYIRAAYNEQFF. The CDR3, as DNA: TGTGCCAGCAGTTATATCAGGGCCGCCTACAATGAGCAGTTCTTC.

V and J are TRBV19 and TRBJ1-1, with 10 bases matching TRBD1. CDR3 length: 14 amino acids. Germline-derived CDR1 and CDR2 are LNHDA and SQIVND (reference sequence). With V trimmed by 10 bases and J by 5 bases, 10 bases remained unmatched. As DNA, the CDR3 is TGTGCCACACGACAGGGGGCCTTAGGGACTGAAGCTTTCTTT. Protein: CATRQGALGTEAFF.

The chain combines TRBV25-1 with TRBJ2-1, with TRBD1 matching 7 bases. Trimming removed 5 bases from V and 4 bases from J; junction bases left unmatched: 8. CDR3 length equals 15 residues. Germline V gives CDR1 MGHDK, CDR2 SYGVNS. The CDR3 region is CASSLRTGLYNEQFF. DNA for the CDR3: TGTGCCAGCAGTTTGAGGACAGGTTTATACAATGAGCAGTTCTTC.

V and J are TRBV19 and TRBJ1-2; D remains ambiguous. The CDR3 has 12 residues. Between the trimmed V and J ends, which lost 10 bases and 8 bases, there was a span of 17 bases. Germline CDR1 LNHDA, CDR2 SQIVND (reference sequence). The CDR3 reads CATDGGLPGYTF. As DNA, the CDR3 is TGTGCCACCGACGGCGGTCTCCCCGGCTACACCTTC.

This rearrangement joins TRBV7-6 to TRBJ2-1; TRBD2 agrees at 12 bases. The germline gives CDR1 SGHVS, CDR2 FNYEAQ. J gave up 5 bases and V 2 bases, and 4 bases lay outside the gene matches. This CDR3 has 16 residues. The CDR3 DNA reads TGTGCCAGCAGCTTAACCGGGACTAGCGGGCACAATGAGCAGTTCTTC. Residues: CASSLTGTSGHNEQFF.

V usage is TRBV7-3 and J usage is TRBJ2-3; TRBD2 aligns across 11 bases. Losses at the gene ends were 5 bases for V and 1 base for J; bases not matched to a gene: 5. In germline, CDR1 is SGHTA, CDR2 FQGTGA. The CDR3 has 16 amino acids. The CDR3 loop is CASSQVAGGGTDTQYF. The CDR3 DNA reads as TGTGCCAGCAGCCAAGTAGCGGGAGGGGGCACAGATACGCAGTATTTT.

The chain has TRBV13 and TRBJ2-6, with D uncertain. With 6 bases removed from V and 5 bases from J, the gap between germline ends came to 23 bases. The length of the CDR3 is 18 residues. Germline-derived CDR1 and CDR2 are PRHDT and FYEKMQ (reference sequence). For the CDR3, the DNA is TGTGCCAGCAGAAGCGCCGAGCTGATACAAAGTCGGGCCAACGTCCTGACTTTC. This translates into CASRSAELIQSRANVLTF.

The chain couples TRBV9 to TRBJ2-7; TRBD1 is a possible D gene (6 bases). The CDR3 runs 13 residues. Trimming took off 5 bases at V and 6 bases at J, with 15 bases between the two ends. Germline CDR1 is SGDLS and CDR2 is YYNGEE. This chain's CDR3 is CASSTGSLGEQYF. DNA for the CDR3: TGTGCCAGCAGTACAGGGTCTTTAGGCGAGCAGTACTTC. The whole variable domain, remainder taken from reference TRBV9 and TRBJ2-7, is DSGVTQTPKHLITATGQRVTLRCSPRSGDLSVYWYQQSLDQGLQFLIQYYNGEERAKGNILERFSAQQFPDLHSELNLSSLELGDSALYFCASSTGSLGEQYFGPGTRLTVT.

This rearrangement joins TRBV30 to TRBJ2-7; D remains unclear. The CDR3 runs to 12 residues. V was cut by 0 bases and J by 2 bases, with 5 bases left in between. CDR1 is GTSNPN and CDR2 is SVGIG in the germline V gene (reference sequence). The DNA of the CDR3 is TGTGCCTGGAGTGTACGTCCCTACGAGCAGTACTTC. This codes for CAWSVRPYEQYF.

The chain is built from TRBV6-1 and TRBJ1-2, with 7 bases aligning to TRBD1. The CDR3 runs 13 residues. With 4 bases clipped from V and 4 bases from J, the junction kept 3 bases outside the gene matches. Germline lookup yields CDR1 MNHNS and CDR2 SASEGT. CDR3 sequence reads: CASSVQGPYGYTF. The CDR3 DNA follows: TGTGCCAGCAGTGTACAGGGGCCCTATGGCTACACCTTC.

The chain recombines TRBV7-9 with TRBJ2-3, with TRBD1 as a possible D gene (5 bases). V lost 7 bases to trimming and J lost 5 bases, with 16 bases between them. The CDR3 is 14 residues long. From germline, CDR1 is SEHNR and CDR2 FQNEAQ (reference sequence). CDR3 in amino acids: CASNPRDQGDTQYF. In nucleotides, the CDR3 is TGTGCCAGCAACCCCAGGGATCAGGGAGATACGCAGTATTTT.

This clone was seen a single time. This sequence joins TRBV9 and TRBJ1-2; D unclear. V lost 1 base and J 2 bases, leaving 9 bases between the germline ends. CDR1 is SGDLS, CDR2 YYNGEE, per germline. The CDR3 runs to 14 residues. CDR3 sequence (DNA): TGTGCCAGCAGCGTAAGTCAGAAGAACTATGGCTACACCTTC. It specifies CASSVSQKNYGYTF.

The chain recombines TRBV15 with TRBJ2-7; D unclear. CDR1 is LNHNV and CDR2 is YYDKDF in the germline V gene (reference sequence). The CDR3 extends over 16 amino acids. The V end was cut by 0 bases, the J end by 2 bases, with 14 bases between. The CDR3 sequence is CATSRDFEYRPYEQYF. The CDR3, as DNA: TGTGCCACCAGCAGAGATTTCGAGTATCGACCCTACGAGCAGTACTTC.

The chain combines TRBV28 with TRBJ2-5; D ambiguous. Per germline, CDR1 MDHEN and CDR2 SYDVKM. This CDR3 has 16 amino acids. V lost 2 bases and J 4 bases, leaving 17 bases between the germline ends. The CDR3 here is CASSLNPPRRSETQYF. As DNA, the CDR3 is TGTGCCAGCAGTTTAAACCCCCCCCGCCGGTCAGAGACCCAGTACTTC. The full variable domain, in which reference TRBV28 and TRBJ2-5 provide the parts outside the CDR3, is DVKVTQSSRYLVKRTGEKVFLECVQDMDHENMFWYRQDPGLGLRLIYFSYDVKMKEKGDIPEGYSVSREKKERFSLILESASTNQTSMYLCASSLNPPRRSETQYFGPGTRLLVL.

This clone was seen only a few times. This chain links TRBV5-8 with TRBJ1-3; D not certain. CDR3 length equals 15 residues. Trimming pared 4 bases from V and 0 bases from J, leaving 11 bases between. The germline CDR1 and CDR2 sequences are SGHTS and YDEGEE. CDR3 residues: CASSAGTSSGNTIYF. CDR3 sequence (DNA): TGTGCCAGCAGCGCCGGCACCTCCTCTGGAAACACCATATATTTT.